This note documents a single T cell receptor (beta chain) sequence. The antigen remains undetermined. This sample was included in a study of CXCR3-negative and CXCR3-positive naive CD8 T cells. Findings and limits, study-wide: Greater hydrophobicity was found in TRB CDR3s of CXCR3-positive naive cells than of CXCR3-negative naive cells.

The V gene's germline CDR1 is SGDLS and CDR2 YYNGEE. The CDR3 covers 15 residues. Every individual CD8+ T cell subset underwent sorting in triplicate at approximately 280,000 cells apiece. The TRB cDNA libraries were prepared by 5' RACE with UMI labels. TCRdb reprocessed the 5' RACE reads and stores each CDR3 protein as one record, lacking DNA. The ten top clones account for approximately 0.8%, within a sample of around 60,000 distinct CDR3 sequences. Source material: naive CXCR3+ CD8+ T cells from blood. Specified subset: CD45RO-CCR7+CD27+CD95- naive CD8+ T cells expressing CXCR3 (TNR3+). This sequence was found in a human donor in good health. Some clones in this sample may be carry-over from other donors' samples. The gene calls are TRBV9 and TRBJ1-2. CDR3: CASSAFQPGLYGYTF.